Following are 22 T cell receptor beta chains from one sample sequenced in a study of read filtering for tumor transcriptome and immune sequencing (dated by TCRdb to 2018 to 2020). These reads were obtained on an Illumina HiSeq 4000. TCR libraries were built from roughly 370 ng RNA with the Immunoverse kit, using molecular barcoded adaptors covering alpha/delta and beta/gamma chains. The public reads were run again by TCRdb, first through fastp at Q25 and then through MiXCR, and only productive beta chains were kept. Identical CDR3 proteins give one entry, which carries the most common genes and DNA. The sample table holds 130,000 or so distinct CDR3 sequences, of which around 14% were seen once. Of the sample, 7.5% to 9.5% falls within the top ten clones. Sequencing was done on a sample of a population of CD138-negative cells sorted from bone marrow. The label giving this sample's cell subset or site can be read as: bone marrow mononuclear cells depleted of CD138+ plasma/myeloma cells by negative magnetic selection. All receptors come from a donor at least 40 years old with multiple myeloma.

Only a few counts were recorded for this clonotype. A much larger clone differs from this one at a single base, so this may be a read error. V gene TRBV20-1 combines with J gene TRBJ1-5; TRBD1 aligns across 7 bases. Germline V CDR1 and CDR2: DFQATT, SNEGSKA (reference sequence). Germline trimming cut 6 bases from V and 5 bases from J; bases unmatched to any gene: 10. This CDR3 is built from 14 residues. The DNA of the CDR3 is TGCAGTGCCTGGAGGGGGCGCGGGGATCAGCCCCAGCATTTT. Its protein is CSAWRGRGDQPQHF.

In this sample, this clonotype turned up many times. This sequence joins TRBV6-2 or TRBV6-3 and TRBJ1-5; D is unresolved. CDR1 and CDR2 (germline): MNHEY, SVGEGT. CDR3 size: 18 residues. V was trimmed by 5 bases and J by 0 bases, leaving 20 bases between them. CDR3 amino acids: CASSKREASDASNQPQHF. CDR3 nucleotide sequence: TGTGCCAGCAGTAAACGGGAGGCCTCCGATGCTAGCAATCAGCCCCAGCATTTT.

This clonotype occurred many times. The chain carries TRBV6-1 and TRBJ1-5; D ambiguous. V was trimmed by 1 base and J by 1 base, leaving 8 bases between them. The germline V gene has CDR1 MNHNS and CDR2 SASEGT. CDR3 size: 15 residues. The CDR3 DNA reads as TGTGCCAGCAGTGAAGGGGAATCGAGCAATCAGCCCCAGCATTTT. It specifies CASSEGESSNQPQHF.

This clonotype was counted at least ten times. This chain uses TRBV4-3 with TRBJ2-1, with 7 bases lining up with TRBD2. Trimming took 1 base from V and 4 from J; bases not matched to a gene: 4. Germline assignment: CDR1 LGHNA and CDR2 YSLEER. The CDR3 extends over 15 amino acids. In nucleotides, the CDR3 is TGCGCCAGCAGCCAAGGCCGGGGAGGGTACAATGAGCAGTTCTTC. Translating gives CASSQGRGGYNEQFF.

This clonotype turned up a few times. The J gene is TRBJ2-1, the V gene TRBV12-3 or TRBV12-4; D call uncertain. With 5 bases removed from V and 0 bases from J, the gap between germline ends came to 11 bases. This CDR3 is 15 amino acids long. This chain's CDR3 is CASSVIKTSYNEQFF. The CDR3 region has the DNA TGTGCCAGCAGTGTCATTAAAACCTCCTACAATGAGCAGTTCTTC.

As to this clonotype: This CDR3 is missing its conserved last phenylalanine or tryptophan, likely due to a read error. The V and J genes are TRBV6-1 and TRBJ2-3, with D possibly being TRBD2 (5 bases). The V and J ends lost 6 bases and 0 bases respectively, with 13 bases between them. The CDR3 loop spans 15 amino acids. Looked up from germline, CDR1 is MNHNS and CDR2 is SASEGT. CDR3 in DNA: TGTGCCAGCAGCGCCCAGGAGGCTAGCACAGATACGCAGTATTCT. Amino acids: CASSAQEASTDTQYS.

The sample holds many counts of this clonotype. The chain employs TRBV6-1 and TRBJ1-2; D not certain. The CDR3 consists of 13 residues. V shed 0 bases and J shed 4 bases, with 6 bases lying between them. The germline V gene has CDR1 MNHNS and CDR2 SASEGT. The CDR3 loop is CASSEAGVYGYTF. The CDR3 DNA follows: TGTGCCAGCAGTGAAGCTGGGGTCTATGGCTACACCTTC.

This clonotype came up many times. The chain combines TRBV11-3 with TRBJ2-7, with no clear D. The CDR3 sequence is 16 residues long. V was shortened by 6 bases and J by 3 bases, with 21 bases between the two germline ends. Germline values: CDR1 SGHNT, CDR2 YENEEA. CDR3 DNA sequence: TGTGCCAGCAGTTCTTTTTCGGAAGCAAACGTCTACGAGCAGTACTTC. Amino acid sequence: CASSSFSEANVYEQYF.

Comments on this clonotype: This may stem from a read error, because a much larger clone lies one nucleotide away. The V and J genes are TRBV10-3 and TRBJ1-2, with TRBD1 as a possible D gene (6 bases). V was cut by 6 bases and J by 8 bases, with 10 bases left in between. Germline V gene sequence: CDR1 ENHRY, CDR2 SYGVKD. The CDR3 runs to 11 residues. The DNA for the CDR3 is TGTGCCATCAGCGGGGACACCGGCTACACCTTC. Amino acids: CAISGDTGYTF.

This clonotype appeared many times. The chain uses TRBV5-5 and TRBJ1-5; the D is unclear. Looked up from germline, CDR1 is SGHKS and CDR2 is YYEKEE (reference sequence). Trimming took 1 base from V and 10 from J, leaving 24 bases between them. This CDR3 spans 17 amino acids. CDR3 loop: CASSLSGVGTLKSPQHF. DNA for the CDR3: TGTGCCAGCAGCTTGAGCGGAGTAGGAACCCTTAAGTCCCCCCAGCATTTT.

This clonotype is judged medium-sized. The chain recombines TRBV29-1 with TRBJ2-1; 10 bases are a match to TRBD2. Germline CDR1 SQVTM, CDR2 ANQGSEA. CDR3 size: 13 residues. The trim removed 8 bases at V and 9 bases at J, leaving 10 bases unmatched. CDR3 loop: CSPGLARGGEQFF. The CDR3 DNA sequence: TGCAGCCCGGGACTAGCGAGAGGGGGTGAGCAGTTCTTC.

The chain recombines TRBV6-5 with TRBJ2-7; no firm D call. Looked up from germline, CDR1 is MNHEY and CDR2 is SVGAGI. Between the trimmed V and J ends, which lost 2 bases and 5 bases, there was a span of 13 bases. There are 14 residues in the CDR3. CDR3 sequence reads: CASSYDPASHEQYF. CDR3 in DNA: TGTGCCAGCAGTTACGATCCAGCCAGCCACGAGCAGTACTTC.

CDR3 coding DNA: TGTGCCAGCAGTTTTGTCCTCTCTGGAAACACCATATATTTT. Translated: CASSFVLSGNTIYF. The rearrangement uses TRBV12-3 or TRBV12-4 and TRBJ1-3, with D hard to call. Trimming took 3 bases from V and 0 from J, leaving 6 bases between them. CDR3 length: 14 residues.

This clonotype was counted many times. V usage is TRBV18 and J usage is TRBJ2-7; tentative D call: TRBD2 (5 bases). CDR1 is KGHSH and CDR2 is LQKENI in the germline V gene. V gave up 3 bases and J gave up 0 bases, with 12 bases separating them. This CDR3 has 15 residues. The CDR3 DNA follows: TGTGCCAGCTCACCCCCCGTGGGGAGCTCCTACGAGCAGTACTTC. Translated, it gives CASSPPVGSSYEQYF.

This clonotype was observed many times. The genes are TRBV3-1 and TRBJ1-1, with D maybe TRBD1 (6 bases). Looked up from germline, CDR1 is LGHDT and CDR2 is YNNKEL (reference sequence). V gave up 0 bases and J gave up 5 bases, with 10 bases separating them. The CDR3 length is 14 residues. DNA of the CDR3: TGTGCCAGCAGCCAAGAAGGGGGGTGGACTGAAGCTTTCTTT. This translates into CASSQEGGWTEAFF.

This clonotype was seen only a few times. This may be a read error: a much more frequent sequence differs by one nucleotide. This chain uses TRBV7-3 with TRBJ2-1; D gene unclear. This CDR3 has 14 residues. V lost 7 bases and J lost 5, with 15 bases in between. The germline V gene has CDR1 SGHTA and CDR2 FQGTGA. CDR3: CASMPRPTNNEQFF. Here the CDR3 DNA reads TGTGCCAGCATGCCTAGGCCAACTAACAATGAGCAGTTCTTC. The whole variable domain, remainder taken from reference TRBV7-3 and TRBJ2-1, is GAGVSQTPSNKVTEKGKYVELRCDPISGHTALYWYRQSLGQGPEFLIYFQGTGAADDSGLPNDRFFAVRPEGSVSTLKIQRTERGDSAVYLCASMPRPTNNEQFFGPGTRLTVL.

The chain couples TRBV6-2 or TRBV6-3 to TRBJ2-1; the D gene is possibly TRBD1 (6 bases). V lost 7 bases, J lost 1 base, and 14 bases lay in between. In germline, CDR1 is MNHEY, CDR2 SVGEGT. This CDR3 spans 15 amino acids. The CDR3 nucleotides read TGTGCCAGCAAACCGACAGGTAGTTCCTACAATGAGCAGTTCTTC. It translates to CASKPTGSSYNEQFF.

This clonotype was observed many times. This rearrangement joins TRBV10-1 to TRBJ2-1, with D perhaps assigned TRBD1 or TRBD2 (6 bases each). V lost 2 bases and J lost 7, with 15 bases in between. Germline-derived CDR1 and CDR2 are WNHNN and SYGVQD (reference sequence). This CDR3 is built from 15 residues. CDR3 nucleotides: TGCGCCAGCAGTGAGACCGAGTCGGGGGCGAATGAGCAGTTCTTC. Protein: CASSETESGANEQFF.

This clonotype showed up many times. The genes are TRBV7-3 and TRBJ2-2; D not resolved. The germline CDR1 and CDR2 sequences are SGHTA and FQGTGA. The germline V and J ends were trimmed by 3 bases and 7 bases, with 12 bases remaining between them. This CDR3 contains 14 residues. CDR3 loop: CASSFYEGGGELFF. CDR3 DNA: TGTGCCAGCAGCTTTTACGAAGGTGGCGGGGAGCTGTTTTTT. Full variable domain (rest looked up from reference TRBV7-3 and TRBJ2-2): GAGVSQTPSNKVTEKGKYVELRCDPISGHTALYWYRQSLGQGPEFLIYFQGTGAADDSGLPNDRFFAVRPEGSVSTLKIQRTERGDSAVYLCASSFYEGGGELFFGEGSRLTVL.

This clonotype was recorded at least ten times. The DNA for the CDR3 is TGTGCCAGTAGTCCAAACCGGGACAGGGGTAACGAGCAGTACTTC. Amino acid sequence: CASSPNRDRGNEQYF. The chain recombines TRBV19 with TRBJ2-7; TRBD1 agrees at 10 bases. J was trimmed by 5 bases and V by 5 bases; bases with no gene match: 9. The CDR3 spans 15 residues. The germline gives CDR1 LNHDA, CDR2 SQIVND (reference sequence).

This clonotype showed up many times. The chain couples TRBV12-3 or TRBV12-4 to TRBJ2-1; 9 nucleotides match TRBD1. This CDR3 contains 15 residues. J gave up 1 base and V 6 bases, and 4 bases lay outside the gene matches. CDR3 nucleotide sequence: TGTGCCAGCAGCGGGACAGGGTCGTCCTACAATGAGCAGTTCTTC. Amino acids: CASSGTGSSYNEQFF.

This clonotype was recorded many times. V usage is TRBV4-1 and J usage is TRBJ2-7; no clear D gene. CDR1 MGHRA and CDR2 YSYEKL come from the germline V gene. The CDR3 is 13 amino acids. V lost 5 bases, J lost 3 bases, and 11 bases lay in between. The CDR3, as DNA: TGCGCCAGCAGCACCCGCACACTCTACGAGCAGTACTTC. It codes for CASSTRTLYEQYF.